This T cell receptor beta chain was recorded in a study of T cell responses to AZD1222 COVID-19 vaccine. Some clones are missing from TCRdb's copy, which holds only in-frame ones; the method was immunoSEQ multiplex PCR. The table has around 200,000 clones, 88% seen once; the top ten hold roughly 26%. General study points: Regions 160-218 and 743-854 dominated among vaccine-associated CD4 TCRs spanning spike. Repertoires were obtained solely post-peak T cell response. In the spike-specific TCR repertoire, nearly half reportedly target unmutated variant regions.

CDR1 SGHAT and CDR2 FQNNGV come from the germline V gene. Trimming cost V 4 bases and J 2 bases; bases outside gene matches: 11. The CDR3 length is 16 residues. This clone was counted between two and nine times. Its antigen remains unknown. V is TRBV11-2 and J is TRBJ2-7, with 7 bases matching TRBD2. The sample here was peripheral blood, taken 28 days after the second AZD1222 dose. The receptor was derived from an adult who received the AZD1222 COVID-19 vaccine. Written as DNA, the CDR3 is TGTGCCAGCAGCTCATTAATAGCGGGTCCAGCCTACGAGCAGTACTTC. It is translated as CASSSLIAGPAYEQYF.